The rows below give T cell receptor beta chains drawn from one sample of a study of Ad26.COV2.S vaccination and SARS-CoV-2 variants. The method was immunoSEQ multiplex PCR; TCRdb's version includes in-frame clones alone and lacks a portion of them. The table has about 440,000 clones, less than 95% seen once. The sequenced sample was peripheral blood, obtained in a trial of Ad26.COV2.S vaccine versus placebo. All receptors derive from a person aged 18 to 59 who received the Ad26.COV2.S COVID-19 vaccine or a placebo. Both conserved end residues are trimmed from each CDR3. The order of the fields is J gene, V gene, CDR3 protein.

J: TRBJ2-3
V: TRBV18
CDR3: ASSPPSRADTQY

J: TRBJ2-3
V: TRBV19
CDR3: ASSDGLGTDTQY

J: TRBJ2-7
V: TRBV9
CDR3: ASSVGGSEQY

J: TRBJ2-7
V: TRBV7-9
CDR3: ASSFGGTGEYEQY

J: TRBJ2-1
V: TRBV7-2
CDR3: ASSLRDSVYNEQF

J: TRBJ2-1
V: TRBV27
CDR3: ASSLSNRGASPGNEQF

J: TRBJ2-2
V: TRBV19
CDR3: ASIGGPSGSNTGELF

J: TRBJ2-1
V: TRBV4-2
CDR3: ASSQEGSTSGQQF

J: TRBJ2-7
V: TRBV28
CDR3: ASRGAYEQY

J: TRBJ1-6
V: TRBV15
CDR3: AASRDRDRNSPLH

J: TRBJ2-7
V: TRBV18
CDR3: ASSLRAGGPDEQY

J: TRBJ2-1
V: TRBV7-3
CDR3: ASSSGIGEQF

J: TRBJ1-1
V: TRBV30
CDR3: AWSGQGMTEAF

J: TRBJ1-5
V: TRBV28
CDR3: ASRPAGGAPYSNQPQH

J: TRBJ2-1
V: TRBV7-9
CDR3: ASSYSGSRYNEQF

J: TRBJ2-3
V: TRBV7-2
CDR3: ASSPSQGTDTQY

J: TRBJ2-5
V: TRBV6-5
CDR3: ASSPGRETQY

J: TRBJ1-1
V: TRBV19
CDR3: ASSISPNTEAF

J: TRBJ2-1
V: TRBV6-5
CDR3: ASEGGVARHEQF

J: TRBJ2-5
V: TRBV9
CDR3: ASSVGDGETQY